Shown below are 25 T cell receptor beta chains from a single sample sequenced in a study of cytomegalovirus exposure and HLA in healthy donors. The PCR used 60 Vbeta and 13 Jbeta primers. Assay used: immunoSEQ multiplex PCR; TCRdb lists only in-frame clones, some missing. The table records some 130,000 clones, 65% to 85% of them present only once. The sample was PBMCs. The source of these receptors is a man younger than 35 in good health and CMV-seronegative.

This chain connects TRBV6-7 to TRBJ2-7; D may be TRBD1 (5 bases). Being an ORF, TRBV6-7 has a function that is uncertain. This CDR3 has 15 amino acids. Trimming took 8 bases from V and 3 from J, leaving 20 bases between them. Here the CDR3 DNA reads TGTGCCAGCTACCCTAAGGGGTCGTCTGTCTACGAGCAGTACTTC. Encoded protein: CASYPKGSSVYEQYF.

This clone showed up many times. The chain uses TRBV27 and TRBJ1-6, with a weak D call TRBD1 (5 bases). Per germline, CDR1 MNHEY and CDR2 SMNVEV (reference sequence). The CDR3 is made up of 14 amino acids. V lost 3 bases and J 7 bases, leaving 10 bases between the germline ends. CDR3 in amino acids: CASSLGPANSPLHF. CDR3 in DNA: TGTGCCAGCAGTTTGGGGCCGGCGAATTCACCCCTCCACTTT.

This chain links TRBV4-1 with TRBJ1-1; D perhaps matches TRBD1 (5 bases). Germline loops: CDR1 MGHRA, CDR2 YSYEKL. V lost 3 bases to trimming and J lost 2 bases, with 10 bases between them. The CDR3 consists of 14 residues. The CDR3 here is CASSHRRGNTEAFF. The DNA for the CDR3 is TGCGCCAGCAGCCACCGGAGGGGAAACACTGAAGCTTTCTTT.

V is TRBV6-5 and J is TRBJ1-5; TRBD1 matches 7 bases. V was pared by 4 bases and J by 2 bases, with 5 bases of the junction left unmatched. The CDR3 is 15 residues long. Per the germline V gene, CDR1 is MNHEY and CDR2 is SVGAGI. CDR3 DNA sequence: TGTGCCAGCAGTTCCATTACAGGGGGCAATCAGCCCCAGCATTTT. Protein sequence: CASSSITGGNQPQHF.

Only a few counts were recorded for this clone. This rearrangement joins TRBV30 to TRBJ1-1; D remains ambiguous. CDR3 length: 13 amino acids. Trimming removed 0 bases at V and 5 bases at J, with 10 bases between. Germline V gene sequence: CDR1 GTSNPN, CDR2 SVGIG (reference sequence). The CDR3: CAWSVERWTEAFF. DNA of the CDR3: TGTGCCTGGAGTGTAGAGAGGTGGACTGAAGCTTTCTTT.

The V and J genes are TRBV27 and TRBJ2-3, with TRBD1 as a possible D gene (5 bases). CDR3 length: 14 residues. Trimming removed 1 base at V and 6 bases at J, with 11 bases between. The germline gives CDR1 MNHEY, CDR2 SMNVEV (reference sequence). The CDR3 sequence is CASSLLGLYDTQYF. As DNA, the CDR3 is TGTGCCAGCAGTTTATTGGGGCTGTATGATACGCAGTATTTT.

This chain connects TRBV6-5 to TRBJ1-4; 7 bases agree with TRBD1. The V gene end was trimmed by 6 bases and the J gene end by 3 bases; junction bases not matched to a gene: 4. CDR1 MNHEY and CDR2 SVGAGI come from the germline V gene. There are 14 residues in the CDR3. The CDR3 nucleotides read TGTGCCAGCAGCCGCGGGACAGCTAATGAAAAACTGTTTTTT. This translates into CASSRGTANEKLFF.

The CDR3: CASSSRGQGTDEKLFF. CDR3 nucleotide sequence: TGTGCCAGTAGTTCTCGTGGACAGGGGACCGACGAAAAACTGTTTTTT. The chain has TRBV19 and TRBJ1-4; 9 bases align to TRBD1. The V segment lost 5 bases and the J segment 8 bases; nucleotides outside the gene matches: 12. Germline loops: CDR1 LNHDA, CDR2 SQIVND (reference sequence). This CDR3 spans 16 amino acids.

The genes are TRBV19 and TRBJ2-1, with 9 bases lining up with TRBD1. This CDR3 comprises 14 residues. After removal of 9 bases from V and 7 bases from J, the junction contained 10 bases not matched to a gene. Germline loops: CDR1 LNHDA, CDR2 SQIVND (reference sequence). CDR3 sequence reads: CASAITGGWNEQFF. CDR3 bases: TGTGCCAGCGCCATAACAGGGGGCTGGAATGAGCAGTTCTTC.

This chain links TRBV6-6 with TRBJ1-4; TRBD1 matches at 8 bases. The CDR3 is made up of 15 amino acids. The germline gives CDR1 MNHNY, CDR2 SVGAGI (reference sequence). V lost 5 bases, J lost 7 bases, and 9 bases stayed unmatched. CDR3 nucleotide sequence: TGTGCCAGCAGTAAAACAGGGGGGGACATTGAAAAACTGTTTTTT. It translates to CASSKTGGDIEKLFF.

The rearrangement joins TRBV6-1 to TRBJ2-3, with a weak D call TRBD1 (6 bases). The CDR3 length is 15 residues. Germline-derived CDR1 and CDR2 are MNHNS and SASEGT. The V and J ends lost 4 bases and 0 bases respectively, with 11 bases between them. The CDR3, as DNA: TGTGCCAGCAGTGCAGGGGACCTTAGCACAGATACGCAGTATTTT. Protein product: CASSAGDLSTDTQYF.

The chain uses TRBV29-1 and TRBJ1-1; D possibly corresponds to TRBD1 (6 bases). V was trimmed by 2 bases and J by 7 bases, leaving 11 bases between them. The CDR3 length is 12 residues. The germline V gene has CDR1 SQVTM and CDR2 ANQGSEA. The CDR3 protein is CSVEFGTLEAFF. In DNA form, the CDR3 reads TGCAGCGTTGAATTTGGGACACTTGAAGCTTTCTTT.

V is TRBV18 and J is TRBJ1-6; 7 bases line up with TRBD1. The CDR3 runs 15 residues. The germline CDR1 and CDR2 sequences are KGHSH and LQKENI. J was trimmed by 5 bases and V by 4 bases; bases with no gene match: 5. The chain's CDR3 is CASSLGDRNNSPLHF. The CDR3 DNA reads as TGTGCCAGCTCACTCGGGGACAGAAATAATTCACCCCTCCACTTT.

The chain links TRBV6-1 to TRBJ1-2; possibly TRBD1 for D (5 bases). Germline CDR1 MNHNS, CDR2 SASEGT. CDR3 size: 14 residues. Trimming took off 0 bases at V and 4 bases at J, with 9 bases between the two ends. CDR3 sequence reads: CASSEAGGSYGYTF. CDR3 nucleotide sequence: TGTGCCAGCAGTGAAGCGGGGGGGAGCTATGGCTACACCTTC.

The chain carries TRBV27 and TRBJ1-1; no clear D gene. This CDR3 region has 13 residues. Trimming took off 5 bases at V and 5 bases at J, with 12 bases between the two ends. Germline CDR1 is MNHEY and CDR2 is SMNVEV (reference sequence). The CDR3: CASSTVASTEAFF. Written as DNA, the CDR3 is TGTGCCAGCAGTACCGTAGCGTCGACTGAAGCTTTCTTT.

The chain has TRBV7-2 and TRBJ1-5; 7 nucleotides line up with TRBD1. CDR1 is SGHTA, CDR2 FQGNSA, per germline. The CDR3 runs 15 residues. V dropped 2 bases and J dropped 5; count of bases not matched to a gene: 6. CDR3: CASSLFDRDDQPQHF. For the CDR3, the DNA is TGTGCCAGCAGCTTATTCGACAGGGACGATCAGCCCCAGCATTTT.

This sequence joins TRBV30 and TRBJ1-3; D is undetermined. This CDR3 contains 13 residues. Germline V gene lookup returns CDR1 GTSNPN and CDR2 SVGIG (reference sequence). V was shortened by 1 base and J by 4 bases, with 8 bases between the two germline ends. The CDR3 sequence is CAWSGATGNTIYF. The CDR3 nucleotides read TGTGCCTGGAGTGGGGCGACGGGAAACACCATATATTTT.

Notes on this clone: Germline is not matched at one junction end, which may reflect a read error. This rearrangement joins TRBV7-9 to TRBJ1-5; TRBD1 agrees at 10 bases. The CDR3 totals 18 residues. CDR1 SEHNR and CDR2 FQNEAQ come from the germline V gene (reference sequence). The CDR3 DNA reads as TGTTCCAGCAGCCCAAGTCCCGGGACAGGGGTCAGCAATCAGCCCCAGCATTTT. Translated: CSSSPSPGTGVSNQPQHF.

The rearrangement links TRBV18 to TRBJ2-7; 9 nucleotides line up with TRBD1. CDR1 is KGHSH and CDR2 is LQKENI in the germline V gene. There are 16 residues in the CDR3. Unmatched junction bases numbered 11, after V lost 3 bases and J lost 5 bases. CDR3 sequence reads: CASSPVPGQGIDEQYF. Written as DNA, the CDR3 is TGTGCCAGCTCACCTGTACCGGGACAGGGCATCGACGAGCAGTACTTC.

This clone has only one observation. Relative to the germline gene, one junction end is altered; a read error may explain this. The chain uses TRBV2 and TRBJ1-1; D may be TRBD1 (6 bases). Germline CDR1 reads SNHLY; CDR2 reads FYNNEI. This CDR3 comprises 9 residues. CDR3: CASPRGHPF. The DNA of the CDR3 is TGTGCCAGTCCGAGGGGACACCCTTTT. The variable domain in full, with the rest retrieved from reference TRBV2 and TRBJ1-1, is EPEVTQTPSHQVTQMGQEVILRCVPISNHLYFYWYRQILGQKVEFLVSFYNNEISEKSEIFDDQFSVERPDGSNFTLKIRSTKLEDSAMYFCASPRGHPFGQGTRLTVV.

V is TRBV5-5 and J is TRBJ1-5; D unresolved. CDR1 is SGHKS, CDR2 YYEKEE, per germline (reference sequence). This CDR3 is 14 amino acids long. Trimming removed 4 bases at V and 1 base at J, with 9 bases between. The CDR3 bases are TGTGCCAGCAGCGGTCACCTAAGCAATCAGCCCCAGCATTTT. It yields the protein CASSGHLSNQPQHF.

V gene TRBV30 combines with J gene TRBJ2-2; possible D gene TRBD2, 6 bases. The length of the CDR3 is 14 residues. Germline V gene data show CDR1 as GTSNPN and CDR2 as SVGIG (reference sequence). Trimming removed 5 bases at V and 2 bases at J, with 12 bases between. The CDR3 region has the DNA TGTGCCTGGGCCGGGACTTTAAACACCGGGGAGCTGTTTTTT. It specifies CAWAGTLNTGELFF.

V usage is TRBV2 and J usage is TRBJ2-7, with 9 bases lining up with TRBD1. This CDR3 is built from 15 residues. Germline V lookup: CDR1 SNHLY, CDR2 FYNNEI. V shed 0 bases, J shed 2 bases, and the junction held 2 bases outside the gene matches. CDR3 nucleotides: TGTGCCAGCAGTGAAGCCTGGGACAGGGCCTACGAGCAGTACTTC. Translation: CASSEAWDRAYEQYF.

This clone turned up a few times. V usage is TRBV10-3 and J usage is TRBJ1-5; 7 nucleotides agree with TRBD1. The CDR3 is made up of 13 amino acids. V shed 3 bases and J 5 bases; nucleotides not matched to a gene: 1. Germline V CDR1 and CDR2: ENHRY, SYGVKD. CDR3 amino acids: CAISETGDQPQHF. DNA for the CDR3: TGTGCCATCAGTGAAACAGGGGATCAGCCCCAGCATTTT.

The chain employs TRBV6-5 and TRBJ1-5; 7 bases line up with TRBD1. Trimming took 7 bases from V and 4 from J; bases not matched to a gene: 7. The germline CDR1 and CDR2 sequences are MNHEY and SVGAGI. This CDR3 region has 14 residues. The CDR3 here is CASNTQGKNQPQHF. CDR3 nucleotide sequence: TGTGCCAGCAACACACAGGGGAAAAATCAGCCCCAGCATTTT.